The 21 T cell receptor beta chains below all came from one sample that was sequenced in a study of OX40 agonist ivuxolimab in advanced cancers. Sequencing was performed with immunoSEQ multiplex PCR; in TCRdb, only in-frame clones are kept and a portion is missing. The sample has 39,000 or so clones; roughly 90% are singletons. The source was CD4+ or CD8+ T cells sorted from blood, collected in a trial of the OX40 agonist ivuxolimab. The receptors were gathered from an adult with an advanced solid tumor such as melanoma, head and neck, liver or kidney cancer.

The chain employs TRBV5-1 and TRBJ1-1; D not certain. The CDR3 is 13 residues long. CDR1 is SGHRS, CDR2 YFSETQ, per germline. Trimming shortened V by 0 bases and J by 14 bases, and 17 bases separated the two germline ends. CDR3: CASSLEGVPTAFF. CDR3 DNA: TGCGCCAGCAGCTTGGAGGGCGTCCCCACCGCGTTCTTT. Based on the CDR3 plus reference TRBV5-1 and TRBJ1-1, the full variable domain is KAGVTQTPRYLIKTRGQQVTLSCSPISGHRSVSWYQQTPGQGLQFLFEYFSETQRNKGNFPGRFSGRQFSNSRSEMNVSTLELGDSALYLCASSLEGVPTAFFGQGTRLTVV.

The chain employs TRBV7-2 and TRBJ2-5, with TRBD2 as a possible D gene (6 bases). CDR3 length: 15 residues. V lost 5 bases, J lost 2 bases, and 15 bases lay in between. Germline loops: CDR1 SGHTA, CDR2 FQGNSA. This CDR3 is CASSPPASEQETQYF. In nucleotides, the CDR3 is TGTGCCAGCAGCCCGCCCGCTAGCGAGCAAGAGACCCAGTACTTC.

This chain connects TRBV6-1 to TRBJ1-4; D may be TRBD1 (6 bases). This CDR3 spans 13 amino acids. V was pared by 7 bases and J by 4 bases, with 10 bases between. CDR1 and CDR2 (germline): MNHNS, SASEGT. The CDR3 loop reads CASIGQHNEKLFF. The CDR3 bases are TGTGCCAGCATAGGACAGCATAATGAAAAACTGTTTTTT.

This clone was counted a single time. The rearrangement links TRBV5-4 to TRBJ2-1, with 8 bases identical to TRBD2. The CDR3 is 15 amino acids. Germline CDR1 is SGHNT and CDR2 is YYREEE (reference sequence). V shed 3 bases and J 6 bases; nucleotides not matched to a gene: 8. The CDR3 reads CASSSVQRGPNEQFF. The CDR3 DNA sequence: TGTGCCAGCAGCTCCGTGCAGCGGGGGCCCAATGAGCAGTTCTTC.

V and J are TRBV19 and TRBJ1-2, with a weak D call TRBD1 (6 bases). Per germline, CDR1 LNHDA and CDR2 SQIVND (reference sequence). V lost 6 bases and J 4 bases, leaving 15 bases between the germline ends. This CDR3 spans 14 amino acids. CDR3 region: CASSLRSGVYGYTF. DNA of the CDR3: TGTGCCAGTAGCCTCCGATCAGGGGTCTATGGCTACACCTTC. The full variable domain, completed using reference TRBV19 and TRBJ1-2, is DGGITQSPKYLFRKEGQNVTLSCEQNLNHDAMYWYRQDPGQGLRLIYYSQIVNDFQKGDIAEGYSVSREKKESFPLTVTSAQKNPTAFYLCASSLRSGVYGYTFGSGTRLTVV.

This rearrangement joins TRBV19 to TRBJ2-2; 11 nucleotides agree with TRBD1. The CDR3 is 16 amino acids. Germline trimming cut 5 bases from V and 4 bases from J; bases unmatched to any gene: 6. Germline V gene sequence: CDR1 LNHDA, CDR2 SQIVND (reference sequence). The CDR3, as DNA: TGTGCCAGTAGTGCCAGGACAGGGGGCAGCACCGGGGAGCTGTTTTTT. It codes for CASSARTGGSTGELFF.

This chain connects TRBV5-8 to TRBJ1-6, with D maybe TRBD1 (6 bases). Trimming took off 0 bases at V and 8 bases at J, with 9 bases between the two ends. Germline V gene data show CDR1 as SGHTS and CDR2 as YDEGEE. The CDR3 sequence is 14 residues long. CDR3 nucleotides: TGTGCCAGCAGCTTGGTAGGGGGTGATTCACCCCTCCACTTT. It encodes CASSLVGGDSPLHF.

This clone has only one observation. The chain uses TRBV7-2 and TRBJ2-1; 7 bases match TRBD1. The CDR3 spans 15 residues. The germline CDR1 and CDR2 sequences are SGHTA and FQGNSA. Unmatched junction bases numbered 7, after V lost 6 bases and J lost 2 bases. CDR3 protein: CASRPDQGAYNEQFF. The CDR3 DNA reads TGTGCCAGCAGGCCCGATCAGGGGGCCTACAATGAGCAGTTCTTC.

The CDR3 DNA follows: TGTGCCAGCAGCGTCGGACCGTCGAACACTGAAGCTTTCTTT. Encoded protein: CASSVGPSNTEAFF. The rearrangement uses TRBV9 and TRBJ1-1; D remains ambiguous. Germline CDR1 and CDR2: SGDLS and YYNGEE. This CDR3 contains 14 residues. Trimming removed 2 bases at V and 1 base at J, with 9 bases between.

The CDR3 is CASSQGPGRAETQYF. The CDR3 DNA follows: TGTGCCAGCAGCCAAGGACCGGGGCGGGCAGAGACCCAGTACTTC. The chain recombines TRBV11-3 with TRBJ2-5; TRBD1 or TRBD2 may be the D gene (5 bases each). Germline V CDR1 and CDR2: SGHNT, YENEEA. The CDR3 has 15 amino acids. With 5 bases removed from V and 4 bases from J, the gap between germline ends came to 17 bases. Full variable domain (rest looked up from reference TRBV11-3 and TRBJ2-5): EAGVVQSPRYKIIEKKQPVAFWCNPISGHNTLYWYLQNLGQGPELLIRYENEEAVDDSQLPKDRFSAERLKGVDSTLKIQPAELGDSAVYLCASSQGPGRAETQYFGPGTRLLVL.

Regarding this clone: At one boundary the junction diverges from the germline segment, which might be a read error. This sequence joins TRBV7-7 and TRBJ2-2; D gene uncertain. CDR1 and CDR2 (germline): SSHAT, FNYEAQ (reference sequence). The CDR3 runs 15 residues. CDR3 DNA: TGTGCTAGCAGCCCCCGACAAGGGTTTATCGGGGAGCTGTTTTTT. Protein: CASSPRQGFIGELFF.

V usage is TRBV7-8 and J usage is TRBJ2-7; TRBD2 might be the D (7 bases). Trimming left V 2 bases short and J 0 bases short, with 11 bases between. Germline CDR1 SGHVS, CDR2 FQNEAQ. This CDR3 comprises 15 residues. The CDR3 DNA reads TGTGCCAGCAGCTTATGGGCGGGGGCCTCCTACGAGCAGTACTTC. The encoded protein is CASSLWAGASYEQYF.

This chain connects TRBV7-2 to TRBJ1-1, with unresolved D. This CDR3 is built from 12 residues. CDR1 is SGHTA and CDR2 is FQGNSA in the germline V gene. Between the trimmed V and J ends, which lost 5 bases and 4 bases, there was a span of 8 bases. DNA of the CDR3: TGTGCCAGCAGCCCACAGTTCACTGAAGCTTTCTTT. It specifies CASSPQFTEAFF.

The J gene is TRBJ2-1, the V gene TRBV7-2, with a tentative D call TRBD2 (7 bases). Germline CDR1 SGHTA, CDR2 FQGNSA. The CDR3 is 15 amino acids. V dropped 1 base and J dropped 3 bases, with 10 bases sitting between them. The CDR3 DNA reads TGTGCCAGCAGCTTAGTGGGGGGGCGCTACAATGAGCAGTTCTTC. Protein product: CASSLVGGRYNEQFF.

The chain employs TRBV6-6 and TRBJ2-1; D is undetermined. The CDR3 runs 15 residues. Trimming shortened V by 5 bases and J by 8 bases, and 19 bases separated the two germline ends. CDR1 is MNHNY and CDR2 is SVGAGI in the germline V gene (reference sequence). In nucleotides, the CDR3 is TGTGCCAGCAGTCCCCCGGGCTCTAATAGGGATGAGCAGTTCTTC. It encodes CASSPPGSNRDEQFF.

The J gene is TRBJ2-7, the V gene TRBV5-1; TRBD1 aligns across 7 bases. Germline-derived CDR1 and CDR2 are SGHRS and YFSETQ. The CDR3 loop spans 14 amino acids. J gave up 2 bases and V 2 bases, and 4 bases lay outside the gene matches. DNA of the CDR3: TGCGCCAGCAGCTTTAGGACAGGTCCCTACGAGCAGTACTTC. Its translation is CASSFRTGPYEQYF. Filled out from reference TRBV5-1 and TRBJ2-7, the complete variable domain reads KAGVTQTPRYLIKTRGQQVTLSCSPISGHRSVSWYQQTPGQGLQFLFEYFSETQRNKGNFPGRFSGRQFSNSRSEMNVSTLELGDSALYLCASSFRTGPYEQYFGPGTRLTVT.

The rearrangement joins TRBV11-1 to TRBJ2-7; D is unclear. Germline-derived CDR1 and CDR2 are SGHAT and FQDESV (reference sequence). This CDR3 is 15 amino acids long. Trimming shortened V by 3 bases and J by 0 bases, and 12 bases separated the two germline ends. This CDR3 is CASSFEQLDSYEQYF. CDR3 in DNA: TGTGCCAGCAGCTTTGAGCAGCTAGACTCCTACGAGCAGTACTTC.

The chain uses TRBV7-8 and TRBJ1-2; perhaps TRBD1 as D (5 bases). Trimming removed 5 bases at V and 6 bases at J, with 16 bases between. The V gene's germline CDR1 is SGHVS and CDR2 FQNEAQ. This CDR3 region has 14 residues. The CDR3 bases are TGTGCCAGCAGCCAGAGGGACCCCGGACATGGCTACACCTTC. Translation gives CASSQRDPGHGYTF.

CDR3 nucleotide sequence: TGTGCCAGCAGCTCGGGGATTAGCGGCGCTCTCGCAGATACGCAGTATTTT. It is translated as CASSSGISGALADTQYF. This rearrangement joins TRBV5-4 to TRBJ2-3, with D maybe TRBD2 (6 bases). CDR3 size: 17 residues. Germline loops: CDR1 SGHNT, CDR2 YYREEE (reference sequence). V shed 3 bases and J shed 4 bases, with 21 bases lying between them. Using reference TRBV5-4 and TRBJ2-3 for the parts outside the CDR3, the full variable domain is ETGVTQSPTHLIKTRGQQVTLRCSSQSGHNTVSWYQQALGQGPQFIFQYYREEENGRGNFPPRFSGLQFPNYSSELNVNALELDDSALYLCASSSGISGALADTQYFGPGTRLTVL.

This clone was seen only once. This chain joins TRBV6-6 and TRBJ1-1; TRBD1 might be the D (5 bases). Per the germline V gene, CDR1 is MNHNY and CDR2 is SVGAGI (reference sequence). The CDR3 is 15 amino acids. Trimming took 0 bases from V and 1 from J, leaving 9 bases between them. The CDR3 DNA reads as TGTGCCAGCAGTTACTCGGGCGGGGGGAACACTGAAGCTTTCTTT. Residues: CASSYSGGGNTEAFF.

This clone was seen a handful of times. The rearrangement links TRBV7-8 to TRBJ1-2, with 7 positions matching TRBD1. Germline CDR1 reads SGHVS; CDR2 reads FQNEAQ. The CDR3 is made up of 13 amino acids. The ends lost 5 bases at V and 4 bases at J; junction bases unmatched: 4. CDR3 nucleotides: TGTGCCAGCAGCCGCGGGACAGTCTATGGCTACACCTTC. Encoded protein: CASSRGTVYGYTF.